The clone carrying this T cell receptor (beta chain) was detected only a few times. As yet, its antigen is unknown. The sample originates from a study of cytomegalovirus exposure and HLA in healthy donors. Study outcomes and limitations: Among the CMV-associated chains, three were confirmed in vitro as specific for CMV antigens. TCR beta sequences numbering 15,000 to 20,000 were associated with HLA alleles at 0.05 false discovery rate in a later analysis. Certain sequence variants were highly shared and formed a cluster, and this cluster was likely a sequencing artifact. An analysis done earlier found most TCR beta V segments productive about 90% or about 30% of the time.

Unmatched junction bases numbered 9, after V lost 2 bases and J lost 2 bases. Germline lookup yields CDR1 SGHTA and CDR2 FQGNSA. The CDR3 sequence is 17 residues long. PCR involved 60 Vbeta and 13 Jbeta primers. Produced via immunoSEQ multiplex PCR; TCRdb's table is partial and in-frame only. This table has roughly 190,000 clones, roughly 78% appearing once. This rearrangement joins TRBV7-2 to TRBJ2-3; TRBD1 aligns across 8 bases. The sequencing input was PBMCs. This receptor was identified in a girl aged 5-17 years in good health and CMV-seropositive. Here the CDR3 DNA reads TGTGCCAGCAGCTTATACGCGGGACAGGTTAACACAGATACGCAGTATTTT. This encodes CASSLYAGQVNTDTQYF.